The 12 T cell receptor beta chains in this list originate from one sample, sequenced in a study of cytomegalovirus exposure and HLA in healthy donors. Primers: 60 Vbeta forward and 13 Jbeta reverse. The assay was immunoSEQ multiplex PCR, and TCRdb's table has in-frame clones only and misses some. The sample has some 63,000 clones; about 80% are singletons. Sample: PBMCs. Receptors originate from a human donor in good health.

The chain uses TRBV5-1 and TRBJ2-1; D gene uncertain. CDR1 is SGHRS and CDR2 is YFSETQ in the germline V gene. V lost 7 bases, J lost 5 bases, and 13 bases lay in between. This CDR3 region has 13 residues. CDR3 in amino acids: CASFSPSDNEQFF. The CDR3 DNA follows: TGCGCCAGCTTTTCACCTAGTGACAATGAGCAGTTCTTC.

In its sample, this clone was seen a few times. The chain combines TRBV28 with TRBJ2-1; 8 nucleotides line up with TRBD2. The germline V gene encodes CDR1 MDHEN and CDR2 SYDVKM. V gave up 2 bases and J gave up 6 bases; unmatched junction bases: 0. This CDR3 is built from 13 residues. In DNA form, the CDR3 reads TGTGCCAGCAGTTTAACTAGCGGCAATGAGCAGTTCTTC. Its translation: CASSLTSGNEQFF.

The gene calls are TRBV7-2 and TRBJ2-2, with D hard to call. There are 15 residues in the CDR3. The germline V and J ends were trimmed by 5 bases and 6 bases, with 16 bases remaining between them. From germline, CDR1 is SGHTA and CDR2 FQGNSA. This CDR3 reads CASSKKASSPGELFF. The DNA for the CDR3 is TGTGCCAGCAGCAAAAAGGCTAGTTCTCCCGGGGAGCTGTTTTTT.

The chain employs TRBV6-5 and TRBJ1-1; no firm D call. CDR1 and CDR2 from the germline V gene are MNHEY and SVGAGI. The CDR3 loop spans 13 amino acids. V lost 6 bases, J lost 1 base, and 9 bases lay in between. CDR3 region: CASSERGNTEAFF. The CDR3 DNA follows: TGTGCCAGCAGCGAGCGGGGGAACACTGAAGCTTTCTTT.

In the case of this clone: Compared with germline, one end of the junction differs, possibly owing to a read error. The V and J genes are TRBV7-9 and TRBJ2-7, with 11 bases that match TRBD2. The CDR3 consists of 13 residues. Germline CDR1 and CDR2: SEHNR and FQNEAQ (reference sequence). The CDR3 here is CSSSTSGSYEQYF. CDR3 nucleotides: TGTTCCAGCAGCACTAGCGGGAGCTACGAGCAGTACTTC.

The rearrangement joins TRBV2 to TRBJ2-2, with unresolved D. Trimming shortened V by 6 bases and J by 7 bases, and 15 bases separated the two germline ends. The CDR3 has 14 residues. The germline V gene has CDR1 SNHLY and CDR2 FYNNEI. This CDR3 reads CASRATSLGGELFF. The CDR3 DNA reads as TGTGCCAGCAGAGCGACCTCCCTCGGCGGGGAGCTGTTTTTT. The variable domain in full, with the rest retrieved from reference TRBV2 and TRBJ2-2, is EPEVTQTPSHQVTQMGQEVILRCVPISNHLYFYWYRQILGQKVEFLVSFYNNEISEKSEIFDDQFSVERPDGSNFTLKIRSTKLEDSAMYFCASRATSLGGELFFGEGSRLTVL.

The chain has TRBV5-8 and TRBJ2-7, with TRBD1 matching 11 bases. This CDR3 has 15 amino acids. After removal of 4 bases from V and 3 bases from J, the junction contained 6 bases not matched to a gene. Germline values: CDR1 SGHTS, CDR2 YDEGEE. CDR3 sequence reads: CASSRQGQGVYEQYF. The DNA of the CDR3 is TGTGCCAGCAGCCGACAGGGACAGGGGGTCTACGAGCAGTACTTC.

The chain joins TRBV12-1 to TRBJ2-2; the D segment call TRBD2 is taken from the table without a DNA check. TRBV12-1 is termed a pseudogene. This CDR3 has 16 residues. The CDR3 coding sequence is TGTGCCAGCGGCCACGGGGGTGAGGTGAACACCGGGGAGCTGTTTTTT. It translates to CASGHGGEVNTGELFF.

The gene calls are TRBV11-2 and TRBJ2-7, with D maybe TRBD2 (5 bases). Germline V gene lookup returns CDR1 SGHAT and CDR2 FQNNGV. V gave up 3 bases and J gave up 0 bases, with 18 bases separating them. The CDR3 loop spans 17 amino acids. CDR3 sequence reads: CASSFRLGVELSYEQYF. In DNA, the CDR3 is TGTGCCAGCAGCTTCAGACTGGGAGTCGAACTCTCCTACGAGCAGTACTTC.

J is TRBJ1-1 and V is TRBV25-1; D remains unclear. The ends were cut back, 2 bases at V and 5 bases at J, with 12 bases in the middle. Germline V gene sequence: CDR1 MGHDK, CDR2 SYGVNS. The CDR3 extends over 14 amino acids. The CDR3 DNA follows: TGTGCCAGCAGTGAACCCCAAGGGAGGACTGAAGCTTTCTTT. Its protein is CASSEPQGRTEAFF.

This rearrangement joins TRBV30 to TRBJ1-1; D is ambiguous. The CDR3 runs to 14 residues. Trimming took off 4 bases at V and 1 base at J, with 13 bases between the two ends. Germline CDR1 is GTSNPN and CDR2 is SVGIG (reference sequence). DNA of the CDR3: TGTGCCTGGAACCCTCTGCGGCAGAACACTGAAGCTTTCTTT. It encodes CAWNPLRQNTEAFF.

This chain links TRBV28 with TRBJ2-2, with TRBD2 matching 13 bases. The CDR3 has 16 residues. From germline, CDR1 is MDHEN and CDR2 SYDVKM. V was clipped by 5 bases and J by 7 bases; unmatched bases: 7. This CDR3 is CASSEGLAGAGGELFF. The CDR3 DNA follows: TGTGCCAGCAGTGAAGGACTAGCGGGAGCGGGCGGGGAGCTGTTTTTT.